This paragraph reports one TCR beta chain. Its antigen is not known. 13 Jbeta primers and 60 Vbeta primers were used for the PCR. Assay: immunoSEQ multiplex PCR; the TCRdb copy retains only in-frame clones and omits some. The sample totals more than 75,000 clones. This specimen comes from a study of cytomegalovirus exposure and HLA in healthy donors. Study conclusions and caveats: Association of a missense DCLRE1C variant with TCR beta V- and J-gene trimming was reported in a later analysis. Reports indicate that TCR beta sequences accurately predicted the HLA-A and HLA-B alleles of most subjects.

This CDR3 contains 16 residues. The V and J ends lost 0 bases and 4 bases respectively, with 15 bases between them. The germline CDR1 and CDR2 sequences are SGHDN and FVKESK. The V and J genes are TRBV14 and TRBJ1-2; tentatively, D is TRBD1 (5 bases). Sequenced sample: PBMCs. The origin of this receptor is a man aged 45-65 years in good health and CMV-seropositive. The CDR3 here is CASSQDSRRGTYGYTF. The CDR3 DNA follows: TGTGCCAGCAGCCAAGATTCCCGGAGGGGTACCTATGGCTACACCTTC.